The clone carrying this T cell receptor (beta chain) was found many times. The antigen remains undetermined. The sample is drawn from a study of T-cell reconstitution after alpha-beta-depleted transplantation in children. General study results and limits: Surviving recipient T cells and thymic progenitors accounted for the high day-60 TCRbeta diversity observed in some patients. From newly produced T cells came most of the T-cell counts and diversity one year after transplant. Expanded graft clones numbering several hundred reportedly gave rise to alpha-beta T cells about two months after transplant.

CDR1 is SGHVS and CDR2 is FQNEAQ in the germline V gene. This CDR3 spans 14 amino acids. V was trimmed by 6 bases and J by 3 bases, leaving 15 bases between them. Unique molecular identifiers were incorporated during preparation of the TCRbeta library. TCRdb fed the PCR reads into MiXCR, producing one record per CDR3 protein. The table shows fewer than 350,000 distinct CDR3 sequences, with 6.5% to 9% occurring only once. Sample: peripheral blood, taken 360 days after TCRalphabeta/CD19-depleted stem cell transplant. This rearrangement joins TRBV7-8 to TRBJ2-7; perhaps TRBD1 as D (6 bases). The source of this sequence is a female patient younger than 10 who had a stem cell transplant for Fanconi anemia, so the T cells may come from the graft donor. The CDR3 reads CASRPRDNYYEQYF. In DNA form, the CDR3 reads TGTGCCAGCAGGCCCCGGGACAATTACTACGAGCAGTACTTC.